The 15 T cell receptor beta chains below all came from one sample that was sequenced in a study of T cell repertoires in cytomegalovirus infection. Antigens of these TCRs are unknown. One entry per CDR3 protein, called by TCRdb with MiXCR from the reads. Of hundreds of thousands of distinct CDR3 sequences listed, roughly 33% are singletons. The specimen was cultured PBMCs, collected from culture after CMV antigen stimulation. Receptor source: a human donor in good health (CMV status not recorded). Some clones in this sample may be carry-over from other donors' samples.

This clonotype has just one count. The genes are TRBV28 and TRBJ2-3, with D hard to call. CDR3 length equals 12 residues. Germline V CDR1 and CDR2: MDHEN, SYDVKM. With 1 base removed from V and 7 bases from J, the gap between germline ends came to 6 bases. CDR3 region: CASSLLGNTQYF. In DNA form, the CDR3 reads TGTGCCAGCAGTTTATTGGGGAATACGCAGTATTTT.

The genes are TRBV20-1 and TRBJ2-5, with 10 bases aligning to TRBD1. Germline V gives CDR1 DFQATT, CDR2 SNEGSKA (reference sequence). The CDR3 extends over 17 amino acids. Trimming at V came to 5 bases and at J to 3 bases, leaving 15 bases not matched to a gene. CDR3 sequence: CSAGRGEAGTGEETQYF. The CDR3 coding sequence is TGCAGTGCTGGGAGGGGGGAAGCCGGGACAGGGGAAGAGACCCAGTACTTC.

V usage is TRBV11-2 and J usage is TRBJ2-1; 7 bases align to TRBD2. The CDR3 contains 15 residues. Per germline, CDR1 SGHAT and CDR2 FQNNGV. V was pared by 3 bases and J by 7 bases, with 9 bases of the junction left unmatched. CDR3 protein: CASSFPLAAGNEQFF. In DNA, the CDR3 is TGTGCCAGCAGCTTCCCCCTAGCAGCGGGGAATGAGCAGTTCTTC.

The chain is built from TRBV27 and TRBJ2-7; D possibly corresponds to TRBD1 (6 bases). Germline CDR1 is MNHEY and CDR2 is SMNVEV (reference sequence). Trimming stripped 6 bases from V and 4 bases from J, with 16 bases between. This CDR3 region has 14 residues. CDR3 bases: TGTGCCAGCAGCCCACAGGGTACCCGTTACGAGCAGTACTTC. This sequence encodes CASSPQGTRYEQYF.

CDR3 loop: CASSIAQREETQYF. CDR3 in DNA: TGTGCCAGTAGTATCGCCCAGCGGGAAGAGACCCAGTACTTC. The chain has TRBV19 and TRBJ2-5, with D possibly matching TRBD2 (6 bases). CDR1 and CDR2 from the germline V gene are LNHDA and SQIVND (reference sequence). V lost 3 bases and J 3 bases, leaving 11 bases between the germline ends. This CDR3 is built from 14 residues.

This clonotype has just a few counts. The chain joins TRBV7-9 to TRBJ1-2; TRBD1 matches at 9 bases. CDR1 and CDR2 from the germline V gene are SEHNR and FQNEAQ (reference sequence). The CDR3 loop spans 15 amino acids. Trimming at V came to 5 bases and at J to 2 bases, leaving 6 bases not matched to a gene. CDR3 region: CASSPGQGTNYGYTF. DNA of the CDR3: TGTGCCAGCAGCCCAGGACAGGGGACCAACTATGGCTACACCTTC.

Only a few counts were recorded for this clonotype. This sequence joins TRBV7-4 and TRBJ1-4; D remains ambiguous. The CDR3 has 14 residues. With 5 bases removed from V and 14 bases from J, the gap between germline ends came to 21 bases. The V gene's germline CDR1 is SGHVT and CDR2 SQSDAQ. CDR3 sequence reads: CASSPRESLGRLFF. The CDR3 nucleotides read TGTGCCAGCAGCCCCCGGGAAAGTTTAGGGAGGCTGTTTTTT. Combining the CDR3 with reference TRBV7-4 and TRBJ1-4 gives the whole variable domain GAGVSQSPRYKVAKRGRDVALRCDSISGHVTLYWYRQTLGQGSEVLTYSQSDAQRDKSGRPSGRFSAERPERSVSTLKIQRTEQGDSAVYLCASSPRESLGRLFFGSGTQLSVL.

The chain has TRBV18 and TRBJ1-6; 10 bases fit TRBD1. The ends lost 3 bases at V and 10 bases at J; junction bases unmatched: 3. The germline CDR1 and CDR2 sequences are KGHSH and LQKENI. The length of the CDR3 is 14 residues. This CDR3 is CASSPDRGYSPLHF. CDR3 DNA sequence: TGTGCCAGCTCACCGGACAGGGGGTACTCACCCCTCCACTTT. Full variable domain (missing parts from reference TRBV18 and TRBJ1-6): NAGVMQNPRHLVRRRGQEARLRCSPMKGHSHVYWYRQLPEEGLKFMVYLQKENIIDESGMPKERFSAEFPKEGPSILRIQQVVRGDSAAYFCASSPDRGYSPLHFGNGTRLTVT.

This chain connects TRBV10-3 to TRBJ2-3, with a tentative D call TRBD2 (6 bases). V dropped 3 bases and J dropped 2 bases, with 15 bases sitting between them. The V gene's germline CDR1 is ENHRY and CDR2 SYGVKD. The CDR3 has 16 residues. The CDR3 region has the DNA TGTGCCATCAGTGATCCGACGGGGGAGTACACAGATACGCAGTATTTT. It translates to CAISDPTGEYTDTQYF.

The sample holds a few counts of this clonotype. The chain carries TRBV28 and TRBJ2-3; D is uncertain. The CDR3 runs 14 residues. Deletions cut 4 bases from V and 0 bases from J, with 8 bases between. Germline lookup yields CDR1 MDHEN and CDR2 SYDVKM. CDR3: CASSSPLSTDTQYF. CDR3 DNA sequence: TGTGCCAGCAGTTCCCCGCTTAGCACAGATACGCAGTATTTT.

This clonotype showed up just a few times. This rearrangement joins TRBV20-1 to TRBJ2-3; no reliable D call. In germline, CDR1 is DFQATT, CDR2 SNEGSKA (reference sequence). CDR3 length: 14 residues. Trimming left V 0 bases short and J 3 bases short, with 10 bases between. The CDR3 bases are TGCAGTGCTAGAGATCCAGTGGGGACAGATACGCAGTATTTT. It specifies CSARDPVGTDTQYF.

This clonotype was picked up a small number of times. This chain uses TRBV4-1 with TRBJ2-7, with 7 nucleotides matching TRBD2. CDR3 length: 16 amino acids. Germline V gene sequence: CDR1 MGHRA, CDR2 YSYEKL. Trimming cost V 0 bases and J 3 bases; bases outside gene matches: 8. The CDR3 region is CASSQDSREGFYEQYF. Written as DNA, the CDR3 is TGCGCCAGCAGCCAAGATTCGAGGGAGGGATTCTACGAGCAGTACTTC.

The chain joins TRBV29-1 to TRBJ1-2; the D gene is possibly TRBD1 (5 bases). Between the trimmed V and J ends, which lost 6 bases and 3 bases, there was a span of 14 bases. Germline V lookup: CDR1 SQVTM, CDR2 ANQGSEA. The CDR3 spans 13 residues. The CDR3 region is CSVGGVGDYGYTF. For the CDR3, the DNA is TGCAGCGTGGGGGGGGTTGGAGACTATGGCTACACCTTC.

The CDR3: CASSPTLIGYEQYF. In DNA form, the CDR3 reads TGTGCCAGCTCACCGACCTTAATAGGCTACGAGCAGTACTTC. The V and J genes are TRBV18 and TRBJ2-7; D is undetermined. Deletions cut 3 bases from V and 3 bases from J, with 12 bases between. This CDR3 is 14 amino acids long. Germline assignment: CDR1 KGHSH and CDR2 LQKENI.

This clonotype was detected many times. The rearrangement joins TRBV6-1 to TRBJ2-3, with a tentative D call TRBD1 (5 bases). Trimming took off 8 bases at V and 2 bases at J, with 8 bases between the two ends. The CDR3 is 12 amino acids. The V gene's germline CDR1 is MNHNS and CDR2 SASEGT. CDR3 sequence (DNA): TGTGCCAGCCGGACAACCACAGATACGCAGTATTTT. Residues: CASRTTTDTQYF.